This T cell receptor (beta chain) was profiled in a study of OX40 agonist ivuxolimab in advanced cancers. At the level of the study: Head and neck, renal cell, melanoma or hepatocellular carcinoma were the cancers that dose-escalation patients had. The mean age was approximately 56 years, ranging from about 23 to 85, with over 70% of participants male.

This clone was picked up one time. No antigen is known for it. Assay: immunoSEQ multiplex PCR; the TCRdb copy retains only in-frame clones and omits some. This table holds some 100,000 clones, around 90% found once. Study outcomes and limitations: Researchers report that CD8+ T cells had, on average, more expanded clones than CD4+.

Looked up from germline, CDR1 is SGHVS and CDR2 is FQNEAQ. With V trimmed by 4 bases and J by 1 base, 5 bases remained unmatched. This CDR3 is 15 amino acids long. This clonotype was obtained from an adult with an advanced solid tumor such as melanoma, head and neck, liver or kidney cancer. The sequencing used CD4+ or CD8+ T cells sorted from blood, collected in a trial of the OX40 agonist ivuxolimab. The rearrangement uses TRBV7-8 and TRBJ2-3, with TRBD2 matching 7 bases. The chain's CDR3 is CASSWRESGTDTQYF. The CDR3, as DNA: TGTGCCAGCAGCTGGCGGGAGTCTGGCACAGATACGCAGTATTTT.